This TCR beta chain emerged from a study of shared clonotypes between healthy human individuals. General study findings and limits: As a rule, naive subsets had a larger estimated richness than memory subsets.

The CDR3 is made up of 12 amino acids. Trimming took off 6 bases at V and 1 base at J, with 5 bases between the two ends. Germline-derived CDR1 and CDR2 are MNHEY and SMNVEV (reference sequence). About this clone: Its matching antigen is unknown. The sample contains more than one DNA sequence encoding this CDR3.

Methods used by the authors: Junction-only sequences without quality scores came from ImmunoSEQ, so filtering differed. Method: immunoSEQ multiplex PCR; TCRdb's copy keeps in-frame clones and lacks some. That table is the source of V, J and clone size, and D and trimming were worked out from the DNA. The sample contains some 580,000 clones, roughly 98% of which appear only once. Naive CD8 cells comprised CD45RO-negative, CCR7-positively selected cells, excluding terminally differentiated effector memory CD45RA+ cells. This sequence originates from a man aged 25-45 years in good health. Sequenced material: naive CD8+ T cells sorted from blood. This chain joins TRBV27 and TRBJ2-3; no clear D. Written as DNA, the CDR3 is TGTGCCAGCAGCCACCGCACAGATACGCAGTATTTT. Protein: CASSHRTDTQYF.